These T cell receptor beta chains were read from a single sample in a study of blood T cells in healthy people across ages. TCRdb re-called the 5' RACE reads through MiXCR, storing one row per CDR3 protein. The data show 1.5 million to 2 million distinct CDR3 sequences, roughly 50% seen once. Material: blood. The receptors were sampled from a woman aged 40 to 50 in good health. Both conserved end residues are part of each CDR3. Fields, in order: V gene, D gene, J gene, CDR3 protein. The D gene is left open where the match is weak.

>TRBV6-6|TRBD1|TRBJ2-1
CASSDGQEFEQFF
>TRBV3-1|TRBD1|TRBJ2-1
CASSLLRWGLGQGHNEQFF
>TRBV5-5|TRBD1|TRBJ1-5
CASSSETGQGQPQHF
>TRBV7-2|TRBD1|TRBJ2-5
CASSQSRGQETQYF
>TRBV14|NA|TRBJ2-1
CASSQDLRGWHNEQFF
>TRBV12-3/TRBV12-4|TRBD1|TRBJ1-5
CASSREGQDYSNQPQHF
>TRBV20-1|TRBD1|TRBJ2-1
CSASSRDRAYNEQFF
>TRBV5-6|NA|TRBJ2-3
CASLILGDTQYF
>TRBV27|NA|TRBJ2-3
CASSFWASVGDTQYF
>TRBV2|NA|TRBJ2-3
CASRDNDLATDTQYF
>TRBV14|TRBD1|TRBJ1-2
CASSGLTGVNYGYTF
>TRBV6-2/TRBV6-3|NA|TRBJ2-7
CASSYLPGRSYEQYF
>TRBV12-3/TRBV12-4|NA|TRBJ1-1
CASILIRTALTEAFF
>TRBV5-1|TRBD2|TRBJ2-3
CASSLDPGLAGTETQYF
>TRBV7-2|TRBD1|TRBJ2-2
CASSLVLTGTTGELFF
>TRBV27|NA|TRBJ2-7
CASSLWPSGEQYF
>TRBV20-1|TRBD2|TRBJ2-5
CSAYTGGKPYNEQYF
>TRBV10-3|NA|TRBJ1-1
CAISETGSTEAFF
>TRBV4-2|TRBD2|TRBJ2-1
CASSQEASGGPYNEQFF
>TRBV6-5|NA|TRBJ1-1
CASSYSSRNTEAFF
>TRBV7-6|NA|TRBJ1-2
CASSLADSSNYGYTF
>TRBV20-1|TRBD1|TRBJ2-3
CSAKNRDSGTDTQYF
>TRBV20-1|TRBD1|TRBJ2-1
CSAKRGQSYNEQFF
>TRBV6-5|NA|TRBJ2-6
CASSYGRFPGANVLTF
>TRBV7-2|TRBD2|TRBJ2-1
CASSSGTSGGKQFF
>TRBV7-6|TRBD2|TRBJ2-1
CASSFRTSGGNYNEQFF
>TRBV20-1|NA|TRBJ2-3
CSAKRGATSTDTQYF
>TRBV4-1|NA|NA
CASSQDRIRRQTYEQYF
>TRBV4-3|NA|TRBJ2-3
CASSQDGSRGASTDTQYF
>TRBV7-2|NA|TRBJ1-5
CASSLRIQGGNQPQHF
>TRBV28|NA|TRBJ2-7
CASIKGGKAYEQYF
>TRBV10-3|NA|NA
CAISESLTSLNYEQYF
>TRBV3-1|TRBD1|TRBJ1-5
CASSQGQGVTNQPQHF
>TRBV5-1|NA|TRBJ1-2
CASSLEGVGNTF
>TRBV20-1|NA|TRBJ2-5
CSAIEGFRETQYF
>TRBV20-1|NA|TRBJ2-1
CSARDLPSRSYNEQFF
>TRBV29-1|TRBD2|TRBJ2-3
CSALAGNTDTQYF
>TRBV7-3|TRBD2|TRBJ2-1
CASSLLRGVYNEQFF
>TRBV9|NA|TRBJ1-4
CASSADGGKLFF
>TRBV9|TRBD2|TRBJ2-5
CASSARLAAYNEQYF
>TRBV4-3|NA|TRBJ1-2
CASSQETTPGKPYGYTF
>TRBV6-1|NA|TRBJ2-5
CASSEAIGGPAGWETQYF
>TRBV7-2|NA|TRBJ2-6
CASSLPLNSGANVLTF
>TRBV20-1|TRBD2|TRBJ2-1
CSARPSGSYNEQFF
>TRBV29-1|TRBD1|TRBJ1-4
CSVVGDRGPEKLFF
>TRBV29-1|TRBD1|TRBJ2-3
CSARTGSADTQYF
>TRBV6-4|TRBD2|TRBJ2-3
CASAPGTSAGDTQYF
>TRBV7-9|NA|TRBJ2-7
CASSLVSNQETRYF
>TRBV27|NA|TRBJ2-4
CASRHNREVKNEQYF
>TRBV3-1|NA|TRBJ2-5
CASSTSERKSYEQYF
>TRBV20-1|NA|TRBJ2-1
CSARASGRGSYNEQFF
>TRBV6-2/TRBV6-3|NA|TRBJ2-3
CASRNGGKLTDTQYF
>TRBV2|NA|TRBJ1-2
CAKRDRSNYGYTF
>TRBV28|NA|TRBJ2-3
CASSPPIINTDTQYF
>TRBV28|TRBD2|TRBJ2-5
CASRQTSGQETQYF